This T cell receptor (beta chain) was retrieved from a study of follicular helper T cells after annual influenza vaccination. The overall study: After each seasonal flu vaccination, blood came on days 0, 7 and 28.

The time point was: 2015-2016 season, pre-vaccination. Study results and caveats: Yearly vaccinations repeatedly recalled conserved clonotypes in ICOS+CD38+ cTfh.

About this clone itself: The antigen remains unidentified.

Sequencing was performed with immunoSEQ multiplex PCR; in TCRdb, only in-frame clones are kept and a portion is missing. The sample yields fewer than 10,000 clones, roughly 90% seen once. This material consisted of CXCR5+ CD38- circulating T follicular helper cells from blood, taken on the day of influenza vaccination. Documented subset: circulating Tfh, non-naive CD4+CXCR5+PD-1+ (ICOS+CD38+ or ICOS-CD38-). The TCR was taken from an adult who received the influenza vaccine.

DNA for the CDR3: TGTGCCAGCAGTGAAGCGGGACACATCTACGAGCAGTACTTC. Protein product: CASSEAGHIYEQYF. The chain is built from TRBV6-1 and TRBJ2-7, with D tentatively TRBD1 (6 bases). Germline lookup yields CDR1 MNHNS and CDR2 SASEGT. Trimming stripped 0 bases from V and 3 bases from J, with 9 bases between. The length of the CDR3 is 14 residues.